Sequencing of this T cell receptor (beta chain) was carried out in a study of cytomegalovirus exposure and HLA in healthy donors. Regarding donors, all were healthy bone marrow donors. The CDR3 length is 17 residues. Trimming pared 6 bases from V and 0 bases from J, leaving 21 bases between. Germline V gives CDR1 MGHDK, CDR2 SYGVNS. Both 60 Vbeta primers and 13 Jbeta primers went into the PCR. The repertoire was sequenced with immunoSEQ multiplex PCR; TCRdb's copy has only in-frame clones and lacks some. The data show about 98,000 clones, around 74% seen once. This clone was observed a few times. Input material: PBMCs. This TCR was sampled from a male donor in good health and CMV-seronegative. The chain employs TRBV25-1 and TRBJ2-7; D might be TRBD2 (6 bases). The chain's CDR3 is CASSLGASVTSSYEQYF. The CDR3 bases are TGTGCCAGCAGCCTCGGGGCTAGCGTTACAAGCTCCTACGAGCAGTACTTC.